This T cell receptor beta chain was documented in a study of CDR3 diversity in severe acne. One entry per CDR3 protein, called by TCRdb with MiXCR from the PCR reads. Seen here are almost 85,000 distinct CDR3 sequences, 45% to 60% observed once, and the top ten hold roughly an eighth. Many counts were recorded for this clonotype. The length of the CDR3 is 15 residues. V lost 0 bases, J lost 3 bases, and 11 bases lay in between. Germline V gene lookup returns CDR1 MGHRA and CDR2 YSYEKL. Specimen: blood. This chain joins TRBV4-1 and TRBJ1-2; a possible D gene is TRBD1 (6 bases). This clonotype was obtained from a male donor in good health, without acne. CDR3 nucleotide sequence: TGCGCCAGCAGCCAAGAGAGGACAGATCACTATGGCTACACCTTC. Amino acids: CASSQERTDHYGYTF.